Below, 15 T cell receptor beta chains from the same sample are listed, as sequenced in a study of identical twins. Each CDR3 protein is one row after TCRdb ran MiXCR on the 5' RACE reads. The top ten hold over 2% of the sample, which has about 280,000 distinct CDR3 sequences, under 9% seen once. Separately, the same data were catalogued under a study of yellow fever vaccine responses in identical twins.

Sequenced material: memory (CD45RO+) T cells sorted from blood. The receptor set was obtained from a woman aged 18-29 years in good health.

This clonotype appeared many times. V gene TRBV11-2 combines with J gene TRBJ2-1, with 9 bases identical to TRBD2. The CDR3 spans 16 residues. V was pared by 5 bases and J by 4 bases, with 9 bases of the junction left unmatched. Per germline, CDR1 SGHAT and CDR2 FQNNGV. This CDR3 reads CASSRDPSGAYNEQFF. CDR3 coding DNA: TGTGCCAGCAGCCGAGATCCTAGCGGGGCTTACAATGAGCAGTTCTTC.

The chain has TRBV28 and TRBJ2-3, with D perhaps TRBD2 (6 bases). This CDR3 has 14 residues. V lost 6 bases, J lost 3 bases, and 13 bases lay in between. Germline assignment: CDR1 MDHEN and CDR2 SYDVKM. CDR3 in DNA: TGTGCCAGCAGGAACAGGAGGGCGACAGATACGCAGTATTTT. This sequence encodes CASRNRRATDTQYF.

This clonotype appeared many times. The chain carries TRBV10-3 and TRBJ1-1, with TRBD1 matching over 7 bases. Losses at the gene ends were 1 base for V and 1 base for J; bases not matched to a gene: 3. CDR1 is ENHRY and CDR2 is SYGVKD in the germline V gene. CDR3 length: 15 residues. The CDR3 nucleotides are TGTGCCATCAGTGAGTTTAGGACAGGGAACACTGAAGCTTTCTTT. Its protein is CAISEFRTGNTEAFF.

This clonotype was counted many times. V usage is TRBV24-1 and J usage is TRBJ2-1, with 9 bases matching TRBD2. Germline lookup yields CDR1 KGHDR and CDR2 SFDVKD. The CDR3 is 15 residues long. The trim removed 4 bases at V and 5 bases at J, leaving 5 bases unmatched. CDR3 in DNA: TGTGCCACCAGTGACGGCGGGAGGGGAGACAATGAGCAGTTCTTC. The encoded protein is CATSDGGRGDNEQFF.

This clonotype has at least ten counts. V usage is TRBV29-1 and J usage is TRBJ1-1; D gene unclear. The germline V gene encodes CDR1 SQVTM and CDR2 ANQGSEA. The CDR3 loop spans 12 amino acids. Trimming stripped 5 bases from V and 3 bases from J, with 10 bases between. In DNA form, the CDR3 reads TGCAGCGTTTCGGGTTCAGACACTGAAGCTTTCTTT. Encoded protein: CSVSGSDTEAFF.

The V gene is TRBV7-9, the J gene TRBJ2-3; 13 bases are a match to TRBD2. V trimming: 5 bases; J trimming: 4 bases; junction bases outside the gene matches: 3. Per the germline V gene, CDR1 is SEHNR and CDR2 is FQNEAQ (reference sequence). The CDR3 is 15 amino acids. CDR3 nucleotide sequence: TGTGCCAGCAGCGACGGACTAGCGGGGGCAGATACGCAGTATTTT. This sequence encodes CASSDGLAGADTQYF. The complete variable domain, with remaining parts taken from reference TRBV7-9 and TRBJ2-3, reads DTGVSQNPRHKITKRGQNVTFRCDPISEHNRLYWYRQTLGQGPEFLTYFQNEAQLEKSRLLSDRFSAERPKGSFSTLEIQRTEQGDSAMYLCASSDGLAGADTQYFGPGTRLTVL.

This clonotype has ten or more counts. V is TRBV28 and J is TRBJ1-1, with 7 bases that match TRBD1. CDR3 length: 14 amino acids. CDR1 and CDR2 (germline): MDHEN, SYDVKM. Germline trimming cut 5 bases from V and 5 bases from J; bases unmatched to any gene: 8. The CDR3 sequence: CASSLLRDRTEAFF. Here the CDR3 DNA reads TGTGCCAGCAGTCTACTGCGGGACAGAACTGAAGCTTTCTTT. The complete variable domain, with remaining parts taken from reference TRBV28 and TRBJ1-1, reads DVKVTQSSRYLVKRTGEKVFLECVQDMDHENMFWYRQDPGLGLRLIYFSYDVKMKEKGDIPEGYSVSREKKERFSLILESASTNQTSMYLCASSLLRDRTEAFFGQGTRLTVV.

CDR3 sequence (DNA): TGTGCCAGCAGTATGGGGGAGCGGGGCGAGCAGTACTTC. This codes for CASSMGERGEQYF. This chain links TRBV27 with TRBJ2-7; 7 bases are a match to TRBD2. The CDR3 runs 13 residues. The junction had 7 bases not matched to a gene; V was cut back by 5 bases and J by 6 bases. Germline CDR1 is MNHEY and CDR2 is SMNVEV (reference sequence).

This clonotype was detected a few times. V gene TRBV12-3 or TRBV12-4 combines with J gene TRBJ1-2; 7 nucleotides line up with TRBD1. V was pared by 6 bases and J by 7 bases, with 14 bases of the junction left unmatched. The CDR3 sequence is 15 residues long. Written as DNA, the CDR3 is TGTGCCAGCAGCCATACCGGGACAGAAAAGTTTGGCTACACCTTC. Translation: CASSHTGTEKFGYTF.

In its sample, this clonotype was seen a few times. V is TRBV3-1 and J is TRBJ2-1, with 9 bases lining up with TRBD2. Losses at the gene ends were 10 bases for V and 9 bases for J; bases not matched to a gene: 25. Germline lookup yields CDR1 LGHDT and CDR2 YNNKEL (reference sequence). The CDR3 is made up of 18 amino acids. CDR3 sequence: CAICKPGLARGRSGEQFF. DNA for the CDR3: TGTGCCATCTGCAAACCGGGACTAGCTCGTGGGAGGAGTGGTGAGCAGTTCTTC.

This clonotype was counted a few times. The genes are TRBV6-5 and TRBJ1-1; D call uncertain. V lost 4 bases and J 8 bases, leaving 8 bases between the germline ends. The germline V gene encodes CDR1 MNHEY and CDR2 SVGAGI. The CDR3 consists of 11 residues. The CDR3 DNA reads TGTGCCAGCAGTTCCGTGAGAGAAGCTTTCTTT. It translates to CASSSVREAFF.

This clonotype was seen ten or more times. The J gene is TRBJ2-7, the V gene TRBV20-1, with TRBD1 identical over 9 bases. The CDR3 covers 12 residues. Germline-derived CDR1 and CDR2 are DFQATT and SNEGSKA (reference sequence). Trimming took 6 bases from V and 4 from J; bases not matched to a gene: 4. CDR3: CSARDREYEQYF. CDR3 in DNA: TGCAGTGCCAGGGACAGGGAGTACGAGCAGTACTTC.

This clonotype was observed a few times. The chain combines TRBV6-4 with TRBJ2-1; D might be TRBD2 (7 bases). This CDR3 spans 14 amino acids. V lost 3 bases and J lost 5, with 11 bases in between. The V gene's germline CDR1 is MRHNA and CDR2 SNTAGT. The DNA for the CDR3 is TGTGCCAGCAGTGAGGGGGGGCCCCACAATGAGCAGTTCTTC. The encoded protein is CASSEGGPHNEQFF.

There are many counts of this clonotype. The chain couples TRBV3-1 to TRBJ1-2, with unresolved D. Trimming stripped 2 bases from V and 2 bases from J, with 12 bases between. Per the germline V gene, CDR1 is LGHDT and CDR2 is YNNKEL (reference sequence). The CDR3 runs 15 residues. In nucleotides, the CDR3 is TGTGCCAGCAGCCAACAGATCTGGGGAAACTATGGCTACACCTTC. The encoded protein is CASSQQIWGNYGYTF.

This clonotype was picked up many times. The chain couples TRBV4-2 to TRBJ1-5, with 8 bases aligning to TRBD1. V shed 1 base and J 4 bases; nucleotides not matched to a gene: 3. Germline values: CDR1 LGHNA, CDR2 YNFKEQ. The CDR3 is 15 residues long. The CDR3, as DNA: TGTGCCAGCAGCCAAGGGACAGGGAAAAATCAGCCCCAGCATTTT. Encoded protein: CASSQGTGKNQPQHF.